These 20 T cell receptor beta chains came from one sample sequenced in a study of early T cells in non-severe SARS-CoV-2 infection (TCRdb year 2021). The protocol used for the library was 5' RACE. The instrument given in TCRdb is NextSeq 500. TCRdb reanalyzed the raw reads on its own, using fastp at Q25 for trimming and MiXCR for clone calling, and kept in-frame beta chains. For every CDR3 protein sequence, its rows merge into one entry that carries the most common genes and DNA. The sample table lists about 88,000 distinct CDR3 sequences, more than 12% of them with a count of one. Jointly, the top ten make up roughly 6% of the sample. Source material: whole blood. The receptors were gathered from an adult who was a healthcare worker with PCR-confirmed SARS-CoV-2 infection or an uninfected control (not recorded which).

The chain uses TRBV28 and TRBJ1-2; D unclear. Germline values: CDR1 MDHEN, CDR2 SYDVKM. The V end was cut by 4 bases, the J end by 8 bases, with 17 bases between. The CDR3 length is 14 residues. CDR3 sequence reads: CASSSRPPRGGYTF. CDR3 bases: TGTGCCAGCAGTTCCCGTCCCCCCCGAGGGGGCTACACCTTC.

The gene calls are TRBV7-8 and TRBJ2-7, with D tentatively TRBD2 (6 bases). This CDR3 spans 14 amino acids. V was pared by 5 bases and J by 3 bases, with 14 bases between. Germline lookup yields CDR1 SGHVS and CDR2 FQNEAQ. This chain's CDR3 is CASSARESNYEQYF. The CDR3, as DNA: TGTGCCAGCAGCGCTCGGGAGTCGAACTACGAGCAGTACTTC. Complete variable domain (other parts from reference TRBV7-8 and TRBJ2-7): GAGVSQSPRYKVAKRGQDVALRCDPISGHVSLFWYQQALGQGPEFLTYFQNEAQLDKSGLPSDRFFAERPEGSVSTLKIQRTQQEDSAVYLCASSARESNYEQYFGPGTRLTVT.

The V call is TRBV20-1, the J call TRBJ1-4; TRBD1 is a possible D gene (6 bases). V gave up 4 bases and J gave up 12 bases, with 24 bases separating them. This CDR3 is built from 15 residues. The germline V gene encodes CDR1 DFQATT and CDR2 SNEGSKA (reference sequence). The CDR3 DNA reads as TGCAGTGCTAAAACAGTACAGGGAATAGGCGGCGAACTGTTTTTT. It codes for CSAKTVQGIGGELFF.

The chain joins TRBV11-2 to TRBJ2-7; 11 bases line up with TRBD1. The CDR3 contains 14 residues. V trimming: 5 bases; J trimming: 6 bases; junction bases outside the gene matches: 6. CDR1 and CDR2 (germline): SGHAT, FQNNGV. This CDR3 reads CASSPGTGGGEQYF. The CDR3 DNA follows: TGTGCCAGCAGCCCCGGGACAGGGGGAGGCGAGCAGTACTTC.

The chain couples TRBV6-2 or TRBV6-3 to TRBJ2-2, with D perhaps matching TRBD2 (6 bases). In germline, CDR1 is MNHEY, CDR2 SVGEGT. The CDR3 is made up of 18 amino acids. The V end was cut by 4 bases, the J end by 1 base, with 19 bases between. CDR3 region: CASSFSRQRRVNTGELFF. The DNA for the CDR3 is TGTGCCAGCAGTTTCTCCCGCCAGCGGAGGGTGAACACCGGGGAGCTGTTTTTT.

At least ten counts were recorded for this clonotype. The V gene is TRBV9, the J gene TRBJ2-1; possibly TRBD2 for D (5 bases). This CDR3 has 15 residues. Germline CDR1 and CDR2: SGDLS and YYNGEE. Trimming took off 3 bases at V and 4 bases at J, with 14 bases between the two ends. CDR3 protein: CASSGSEGGYNEQFF. The CDR3 DNA reads as TGTGCCAGCAGCGGATCCGAAGGCGGGTACAATGAGCAGTTCTTC.

This clonotype came up a few times. The rearrangement links TRBV6-6 to TRBJ2-3; perhaps TRBD2 as D (5 bases). The germline CDR1 and CDR2 sequences are MNHNY and SVGAGI (reference sequence). The CDR3 runs 16 residues. V lost 0 bases and J lost 5, with 15 bases in between. CDR3 residues: CASSYSPGRGRDTQYF. In DNA form, the CDR3 reads TGTGCCAGCAGTTACTCGCCTGGAAGAGGGAGAGATACGCAGTATTTT.

This clonotype was seen only a few times. The V gene is TRBV29-1, the J gene TRBJ2-5; D not resolved. Trimming pared 5 bases from V and 4 bases from J, leaving 14 bases between. Germline loops: CDR1 SQVTM, CDR2 ANQGSEA. There are 13 residues in the CDR3. The CDR3 region has the DNA TGCAGCGTTAACACCCAGTTCGTAGAGACCCAGTACTTC. Translating gives CSVNTQFVETQYF.

The chain joins TRBV29-1 to TRBJ2-2, with a weak D call TRBD1 (5 bases). CDR3 length equals 13 residues. From germline, CDR1 is SQVTM and CDR2 ANQGSEA. Trimming pared 5 bases from V and 6 bases from J, leaving 13 bases between. The CDR3 region is CSVTGQIAGELFF. The DNA for the CDR3 is TGCAGCGTTACAGGTCAAATTGCCGGGGAGCTGTTTTTT.

This clonotype was seen ten or more times. This chain joins TRBV3-1 and TRBJ2-1; no clear D gene. Looked up from germline, CDR1 is LGHDT and CDR2 is YNNKEL (reference sequence). CDR3 length: 15 amino acids. Trimming took 3 bases from V and 7 from J, leaving 16 bases between them. The CDR3 DNA reads TGTGCCAGCAGCCAGCGTCTAAGGAGCTCAAATGAGCAGTTCTTC. Residues: CASSQRLRSSNEQFF.

The J gene is TRBJ2-1, the V gene TRBV18; D gene ambiguous. The germline V gene has CDR1 KGHSH and CDR2 LQKENI. The ends were cut back, 6 bases at V and 7 bases at J, with 13 bases in the middle. CDR3 length: 13 residues. The CDR3 is CASSPKGGNEQFF. The CDR3 nucleotides are TGTGCCAGCTCCCCGAAGGGTGGGAATGAGCAGTTCTTC. Full variable domain (outside the CDR3, taken from reference TRBV18 and TRBJ2-1): NAGVMQNPRHLVRRRGQEARLRCSPMKGHSHVYWYRQLPEEGLKFMVYLQKENIIDESGMPKERFSAEFPKEGPSILRIQQVVRGDSAAYFCASSPKGGNEQFFGPGTRLTVL.

This clonotype was recorded at least ten times. This chain connects TRBV27 to TRBJ2-3; 7 positions agree with TRBD2. Germline CDR1 and CDR2: MNHEY and SMNVEV (reference sequence). The CDR3 has 16 residues. Trimming at V came to 3 bases and at J to 3 bases, leaving 9 bases not matched to a gene. The CDR3 sequence is CASSFYAGEVTDTQYF. CDR3 sequence (DNA): TGTGCCAGCAGTTTTTACGCGGGAGAGGTGACAGATACGCAGTATTTT.

The chain is built from TRBV5-4 and TRBJ2-7; TRBD1 agrees at 8 bases. CDR1 and CDR2 from the germline V gene are SGHNT and YYREEE (reference sequence). J was trimmed by 7 bases and V by 4 bases; bases with no gene match: 13. The CDR3 runs to 15 residues. In DNA form, the CDR3 reads TGTGCCAGCAGCCCCACGACAGGGGCCCCCTTGGAGCAGTACTTC. This encodes CASSPTTGAPLEQYF.

The rearrangement links TRBV2 to TRBJ2-5, with unresolved D. The V gene lost 4 bases and the J gene lost 0 bases, with 3 bases spanning the gap. CDR1 and CDR2 from the germline V gene are SNHLY and FYNNEI. The CDR3 runs 12 residues. The CDR3 coding sequence is TGTGCCAGCAGTGTGTACCAAGAGACCCAGTACTTC. It encodes CASSVYQETQYF.

This chain joins TRBV20-1 and TRBJ1-1, with 7 bases fitting TRBD1. J was trimmed by 6 bases and V by 8 bases; bases with no gene match: 12. The germline gives CDR1 DFQATT, CDR2 SNEGSKA (reference sequence). The CDR3 has 13 amino acids. The CDR3 sequence is CSTYDRAYAEAFF. DNA of the CDR3: TGCAGTACGTACGACAGGGCTTACGCTGAAGCTTTCTTT.

This clonotype has ten or more counts. The V call is TRBV20-1, the J call TRBJ2-2, with 8 bases identical to TRBD2. Germline lookup yields CDR1 DFQATT and CDR2 SNEGSKA (reference sequence). There are 16 residues in the CDR3. V was clipped by 6 bases and J by 0 bases; unmatched bases: 9. For the CDR3, the DNA is TGCAGTGCAACCGAGGGGGGACTAGCGAACACCGGGGAGCTGTTTTTT. This codes for CSATEGGLANTGELFF.

The chain links TRBV18 to TRBJ2-1, with 11 nucleotides matching TRBD2. There are 16 residues in the CDR3. Germline V gene sequence: CDR1 KGHSH, CDR2 LQKENI. V gave up 3 bases and J gave up 7 bases; unmatched junction bases: 8. The CDR3 DNA is TGTGCCAGCTCACCTAGGGGACTAGCGGACGCAAATGAGCAGTTCTTC. Translation gives CASSPRGLADANEQFF.

This rearrangement joins TRBV28 to TRBJ2-5; D not certain. This CDR3 contains 13 residues. Germline CDR1 and CDR2: MDHEN and SYDVKM. The ends were cut back, 6 bases at V and 5 bases at J, with 13 bases in the middle. CDR3 coding DNA: TGTGCCAGCAGCCCCCCCGTGCGGGAGACCCAGTACTTC. Protein product: CASSPPVRETQYF.

This clonotype came up many times. The CDR3 DNA is TGTGCCACCAGCAGAGATCGCGGAGCGGGAGGGCTTGAGCAGTTCTTC. Its translation: CATSRDRGAGGLEQFF. The chain is built from TRBV15 and TRBJ2-1; 10 bases align to TRBD2. This CDR3 region has 16 residues. Losses at the gene ends were 0 bases for V and 9 bases for J; bases not matched to a gene: 8. The germline gives CDR1 LNHNV, CDR2 YYDKDF (reference sequence).

The sample holds a few counts of this clonotype. The chain joins TRBV28 to TRBJ2-4, with 10 bases lining up with TRBD1. The CDR3 contains 13 residues. CDR1 MDHEN and CDR2 SYDVKM come from the germline V gene. The trim removed 6 bases at V and 7 bases at J, leaving 3 bases unmatched. The CDR3 sequence is CASRRGQGNIQYF. In DNA form, the CDR3 reads TGTGCCAGCAGGCGGGGACAGGGGAACATTCAGTACTTC.